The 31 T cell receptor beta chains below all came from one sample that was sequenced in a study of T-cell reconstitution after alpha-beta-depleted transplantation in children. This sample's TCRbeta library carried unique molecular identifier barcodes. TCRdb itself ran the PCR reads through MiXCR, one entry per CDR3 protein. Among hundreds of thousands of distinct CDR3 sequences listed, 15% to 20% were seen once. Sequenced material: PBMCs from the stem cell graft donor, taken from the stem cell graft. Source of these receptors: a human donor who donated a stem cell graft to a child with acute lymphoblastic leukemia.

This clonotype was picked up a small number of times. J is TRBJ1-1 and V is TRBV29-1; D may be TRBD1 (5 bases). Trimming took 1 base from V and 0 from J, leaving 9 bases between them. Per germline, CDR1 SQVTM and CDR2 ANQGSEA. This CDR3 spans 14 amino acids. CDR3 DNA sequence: TGCAGCGTTGAAGTTTCAGGGATGAACACTGAAGCTTTCTTT. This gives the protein CSVEVSGMNTEAFF.

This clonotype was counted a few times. The CDR3 here is CASSPSGPSTDTQYF. The CDR3 DNA is TGTGCCAGCAGCCCCTCCGGACCGAGCACAGATACGCAGTATTTT. The rearrangement links TRBV12-3 or TRBV12-4 to TRBJ2-3; D not certain. The CDR3 covers 15 residues. Trimming removed 6 bases from V and 0 bases from J, with 13 bases in between.

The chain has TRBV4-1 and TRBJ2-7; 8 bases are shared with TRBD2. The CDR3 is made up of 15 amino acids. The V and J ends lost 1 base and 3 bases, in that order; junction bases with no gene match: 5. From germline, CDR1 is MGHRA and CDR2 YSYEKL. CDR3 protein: CASSQVTSGFYEQYF. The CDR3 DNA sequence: TGCGCCAGCAGCCAAGTAACTAGCGGATTCTACGAGCAGTACTTC.

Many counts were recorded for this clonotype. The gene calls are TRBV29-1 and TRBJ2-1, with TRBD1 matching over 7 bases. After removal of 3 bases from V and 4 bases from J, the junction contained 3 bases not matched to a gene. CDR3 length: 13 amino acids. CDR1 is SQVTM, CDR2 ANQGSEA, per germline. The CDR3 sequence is CSVDPDRYNEQFF. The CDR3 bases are TGCAGCGTTGACCCGGACAGGTACAATGAGCAGTTCTTC.

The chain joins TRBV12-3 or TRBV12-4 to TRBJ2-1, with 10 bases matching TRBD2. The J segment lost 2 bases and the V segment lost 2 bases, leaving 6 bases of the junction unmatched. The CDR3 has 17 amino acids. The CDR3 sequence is CASSLPSSGSAYNEQFF. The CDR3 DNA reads TGTGCCAGCAGTTTACCCTCTAGCGGGAGTGCCTACAATGAGCAGTTCTTC.

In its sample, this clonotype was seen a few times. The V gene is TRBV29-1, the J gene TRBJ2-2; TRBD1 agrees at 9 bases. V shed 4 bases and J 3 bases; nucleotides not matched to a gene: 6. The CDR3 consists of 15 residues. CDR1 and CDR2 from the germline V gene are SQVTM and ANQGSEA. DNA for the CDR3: TGCAGCGTTGCCCCCGGACAGGGGTACACCGGGGAGCTGTTTTTT. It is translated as CSVAPGQGYTGELFF.

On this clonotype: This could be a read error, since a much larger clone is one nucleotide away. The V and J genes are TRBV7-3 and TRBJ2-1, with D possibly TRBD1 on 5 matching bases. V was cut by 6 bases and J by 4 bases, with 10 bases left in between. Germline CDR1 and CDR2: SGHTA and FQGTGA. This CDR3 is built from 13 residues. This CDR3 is CASSATEYNEQFF. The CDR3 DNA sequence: TGTGCCAGCAGTGCGACAGAATACAATGAGCAGTTCTTC.

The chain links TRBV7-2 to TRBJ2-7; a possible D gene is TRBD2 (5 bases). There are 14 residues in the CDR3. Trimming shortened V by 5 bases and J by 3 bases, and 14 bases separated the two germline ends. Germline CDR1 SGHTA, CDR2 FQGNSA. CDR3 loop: CASSPSGDYYEQYF. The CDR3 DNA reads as TGTGCCAGCAGCCCAAGCGGAGACTACTACGAGCAGTACTTC.

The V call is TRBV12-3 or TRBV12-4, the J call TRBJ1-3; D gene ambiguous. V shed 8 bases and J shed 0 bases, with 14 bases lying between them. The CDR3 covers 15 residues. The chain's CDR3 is CASGAWGYSGNTIYF. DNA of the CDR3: TGTGCCAGCGGCGCGTGGGGATACTCTGGAAACACCATATATTTT.

CDR3 sequence (DNA): TGTGCCAGCTCACCACTAGGGTGGGGGTCGGACGAGCAGTACTTC. It translates to CASSPLGWGSDEQYF. This chain joins TRBV18 and TRBJ2-7; D possibly uses TRBD1 or TRBD2 (5 bases each). The CDR3 contains 15 residues. CDR1 KGHSH and CDR2 LQKENI come from the germline V gene. The germline V and J ends were trimmed by 1 base and 5 bases, with 15 bases remaining between them.

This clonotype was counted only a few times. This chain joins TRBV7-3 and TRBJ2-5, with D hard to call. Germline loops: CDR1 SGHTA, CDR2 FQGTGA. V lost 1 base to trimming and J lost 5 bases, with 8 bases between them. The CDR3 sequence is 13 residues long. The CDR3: CASSLIGSETQYF. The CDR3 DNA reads TGTGCCAGCAGCTTAATAGGGTCGGAGACCCAGTACTTC.

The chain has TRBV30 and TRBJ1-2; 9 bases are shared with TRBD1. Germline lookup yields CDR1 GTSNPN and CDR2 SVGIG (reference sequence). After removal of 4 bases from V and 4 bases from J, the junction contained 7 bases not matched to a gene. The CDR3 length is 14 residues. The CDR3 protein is CAWKSRDRVYGYTF. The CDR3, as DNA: TGTGCCTGGAAAAGCCGGGACAGGGTCTATGGCTACACCTTC.

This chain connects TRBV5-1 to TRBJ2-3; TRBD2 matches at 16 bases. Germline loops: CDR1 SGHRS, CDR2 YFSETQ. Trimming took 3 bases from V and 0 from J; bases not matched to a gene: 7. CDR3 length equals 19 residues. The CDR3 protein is CASSSLGLAGGASTDTQYF. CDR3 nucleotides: TGCGCCAGCAGCTCCCTGGGACTAGCGGGAGGGGCTAGCACAGATACGCAGTATTTT.

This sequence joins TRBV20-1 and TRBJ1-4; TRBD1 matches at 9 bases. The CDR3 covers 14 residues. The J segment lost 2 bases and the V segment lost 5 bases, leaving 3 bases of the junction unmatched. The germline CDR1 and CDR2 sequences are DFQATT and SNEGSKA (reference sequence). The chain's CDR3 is CSAVDRGTNEKLFF. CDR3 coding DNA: TGCAGTGCTGTAGACAGGGGGACTAATGAAAAACTGTTTTTT.

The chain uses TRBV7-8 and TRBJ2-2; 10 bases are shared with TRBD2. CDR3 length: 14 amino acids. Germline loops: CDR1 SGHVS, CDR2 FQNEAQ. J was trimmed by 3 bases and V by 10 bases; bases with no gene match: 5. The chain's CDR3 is CATKAGGDTGELFF. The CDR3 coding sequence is TGTGCCACAAAAGCGGGAGGGGACACCGGGGAGCTGTTTTTT.

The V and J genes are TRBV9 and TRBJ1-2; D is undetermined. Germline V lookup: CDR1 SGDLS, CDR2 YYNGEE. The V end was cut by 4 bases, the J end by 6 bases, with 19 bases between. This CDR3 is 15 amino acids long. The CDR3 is CASSIGPPPGDGYTF. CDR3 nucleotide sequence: TGTGCCAGCAGCATCGGACCGCCACCGGGTGATGGCTACACCTTC.

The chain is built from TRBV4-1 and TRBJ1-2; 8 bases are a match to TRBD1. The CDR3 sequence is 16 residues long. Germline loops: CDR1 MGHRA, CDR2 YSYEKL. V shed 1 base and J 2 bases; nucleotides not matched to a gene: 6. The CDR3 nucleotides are TGCGCCAGCAGCCAAGCCGGACAGGGAAGCAACTATGGCTACACCTTC. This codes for CASSQAGQGSNYGYTF.

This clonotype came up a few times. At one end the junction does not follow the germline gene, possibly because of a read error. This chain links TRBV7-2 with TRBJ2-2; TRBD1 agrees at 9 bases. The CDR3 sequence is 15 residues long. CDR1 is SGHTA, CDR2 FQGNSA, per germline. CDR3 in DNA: TGTGCCAGCAGCCGGACAGGGGTGAACACCGGGGAGCTTTTTTTT. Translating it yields CASSRTGVNTGELFF.

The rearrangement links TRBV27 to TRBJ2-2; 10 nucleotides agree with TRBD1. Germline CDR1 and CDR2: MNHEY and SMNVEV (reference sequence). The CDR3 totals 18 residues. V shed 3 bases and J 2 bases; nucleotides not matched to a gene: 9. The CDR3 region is CASSFGTGVIINTGELFF. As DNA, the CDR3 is TGTGCCAGCAGTTTCGGGACAGGGGTAATAATTAACACCGGGGAGCTGTTTTTT.

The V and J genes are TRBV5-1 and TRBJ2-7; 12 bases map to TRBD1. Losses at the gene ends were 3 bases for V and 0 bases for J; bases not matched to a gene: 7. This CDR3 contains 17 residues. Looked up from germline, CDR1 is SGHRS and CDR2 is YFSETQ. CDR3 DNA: TGCGCCAGCAGCTGGGGGACAGGGGGCATATACTCCTACGAGCAGTACTTC. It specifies CASSWGTGGIYSYEQYF.

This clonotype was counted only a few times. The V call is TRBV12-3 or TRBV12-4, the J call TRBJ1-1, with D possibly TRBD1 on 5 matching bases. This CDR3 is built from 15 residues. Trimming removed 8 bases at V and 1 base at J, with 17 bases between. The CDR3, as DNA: TGTGCCAGCGGCAAAGGTCCAGGGAGGAACACTGAAGCTTTCTTT. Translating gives CASGKGPGRNTEAFF.

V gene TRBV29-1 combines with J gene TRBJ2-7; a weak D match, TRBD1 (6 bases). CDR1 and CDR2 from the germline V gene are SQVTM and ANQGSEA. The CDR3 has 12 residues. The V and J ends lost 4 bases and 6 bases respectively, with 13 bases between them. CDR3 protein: CSVVAGVCEQYF. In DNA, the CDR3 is TGCAGCGTTGTCGCAGGGGTTTGCGAGCAGTACTTC.

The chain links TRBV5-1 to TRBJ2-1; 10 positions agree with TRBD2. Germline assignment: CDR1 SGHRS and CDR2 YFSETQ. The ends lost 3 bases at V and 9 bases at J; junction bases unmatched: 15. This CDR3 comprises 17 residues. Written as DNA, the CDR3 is TGCGCCAGCAGCTCTCTAAAGCGGGAGGGTGGCGGCACTGAGCAGTTCTTC. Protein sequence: CASSSLKREGGGTEQFF. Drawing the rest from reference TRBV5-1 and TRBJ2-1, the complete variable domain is KAGVTQTPRYLIKTRGQQVTLSCSPISGHRSVSWYQQTPGQGLQFLFEYFSETQRNKGNFPGRFSGRQFSNSRSEMNVSTLELGDSALYLCASSSLKREGGGTEQFFGPGTRLTVL.

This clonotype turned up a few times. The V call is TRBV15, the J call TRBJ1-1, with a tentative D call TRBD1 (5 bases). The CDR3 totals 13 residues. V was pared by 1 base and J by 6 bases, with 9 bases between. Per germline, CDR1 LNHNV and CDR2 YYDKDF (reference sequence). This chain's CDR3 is CATSRGGGAEAFF. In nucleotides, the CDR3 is TGTGCCACCAGCAGAGGCGGAGGGGCTGAAGCTTTCTTT.

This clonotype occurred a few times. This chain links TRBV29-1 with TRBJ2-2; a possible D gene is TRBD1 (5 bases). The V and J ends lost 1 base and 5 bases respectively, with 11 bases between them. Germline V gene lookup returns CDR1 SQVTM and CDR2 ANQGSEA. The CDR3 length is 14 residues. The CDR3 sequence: CSVEGTTWTGELFF. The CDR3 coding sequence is TGCAGCGTTGAAGGGACAACCTGGACCGGGGAGCTGTTTTTT.

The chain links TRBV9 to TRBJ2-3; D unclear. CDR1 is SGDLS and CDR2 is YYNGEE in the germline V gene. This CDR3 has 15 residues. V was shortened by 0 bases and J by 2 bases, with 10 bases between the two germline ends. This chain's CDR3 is CASSVATRTTDTQYF. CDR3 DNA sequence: TGTGCCAGCAGCGTAGCTACCAGGACCACAGATACGCAGTATTTT.

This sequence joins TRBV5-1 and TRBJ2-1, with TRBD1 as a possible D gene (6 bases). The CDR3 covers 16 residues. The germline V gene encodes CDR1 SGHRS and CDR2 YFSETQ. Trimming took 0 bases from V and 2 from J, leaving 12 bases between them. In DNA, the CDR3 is TGCGCCAGCAGCTTGGACGGCAGGGGCCCCTACAATGAGCAGTTCTTC. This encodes CASSLDGRGPYNEQFF.

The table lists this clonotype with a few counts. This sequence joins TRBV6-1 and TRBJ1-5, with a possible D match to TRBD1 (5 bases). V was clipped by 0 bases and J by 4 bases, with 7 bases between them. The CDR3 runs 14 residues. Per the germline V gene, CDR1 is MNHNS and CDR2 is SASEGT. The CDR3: CASSEAGGNQPQHF. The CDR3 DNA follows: TGTGCCAGCAGTGAAGCCGGGGGAAATCAGCCCCAGCATTTT.

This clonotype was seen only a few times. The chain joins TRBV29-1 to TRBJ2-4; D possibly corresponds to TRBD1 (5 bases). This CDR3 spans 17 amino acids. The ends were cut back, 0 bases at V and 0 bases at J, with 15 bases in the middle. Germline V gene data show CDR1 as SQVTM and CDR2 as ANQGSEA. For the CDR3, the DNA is TGCAGCGTTGAAGATCTTGGACAAACCCTAGCCAAAAACATTCAGTACTTC. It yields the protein CSVEDLGQTLAKNIQYF.

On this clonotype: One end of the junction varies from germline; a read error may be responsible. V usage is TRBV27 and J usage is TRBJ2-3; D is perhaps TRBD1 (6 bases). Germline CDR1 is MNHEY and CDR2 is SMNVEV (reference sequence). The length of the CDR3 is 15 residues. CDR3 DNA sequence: TGTACCAGCAGTTTAAGGACAGAATTCCCAGATACGCAGTATTTT. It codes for CTSSLRTEFPDTQYF.

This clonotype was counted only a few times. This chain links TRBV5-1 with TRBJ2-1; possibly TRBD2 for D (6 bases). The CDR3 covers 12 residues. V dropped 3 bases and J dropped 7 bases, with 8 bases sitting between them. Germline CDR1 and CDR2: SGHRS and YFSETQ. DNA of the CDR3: TGCGCCAGCAGCTGGCGGGGAAATGAGCAGTTCTTC. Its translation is CASSWRGNEQFF. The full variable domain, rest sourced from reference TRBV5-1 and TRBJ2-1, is KAGVTQTPRYLIKTRGQQVTLSCSPISGHRSVSWYQQTPGQGLQFLFEYFSETQRNKGNFPGRFSGRQFSNSRSEMNVSTLELGDSALYLCASSWRGNEQFFGPGTRLTVL.